This T cell receptor beta chain was recovered during a study of OX40 agonist ivuxolimab in advanced cancers. Whole-study results and caveats: CD4+ T cells averaged fewer expanded clones than CD8+ T cells.

This clone is a singleton in its sample. Antigen unknown. The CDR3 sequence is 13 residues long. V trimming: 6 bases; J trimming: 6 bases; junction bases outside the gene matches: 10. CDR1 and CDR2 from the germline V gene are SQVTM and ANQGSEA. The investigators sampled blood at baseline, at cycle 4 day 1, and at cycle 7 day 1. Using immunoSEQ multiplex PCR, the repertoire was profiled, and TCRdb retains in-frame clones only, with some absent. The sample carries about 79,000 clones, around 94% recorded once. The V call is TRBV29-1, the J call TRBJ2-7, with 8 bases identical to TRBD1. The sequence was obtained from an adult with an advanced solid tumor such as melanoma, head and neck, liver or kidney cancer. Source: CD4+ or CD8+ T cells sorted from blood, taken in a trial of the OX40 agonist ivuxolimab. DNA for the CDR3: TGCAGCGTAGCCACGCAGGGGGCTCGCGAGCAGTACTTC. Its translation is CSVATQGAREQYF.